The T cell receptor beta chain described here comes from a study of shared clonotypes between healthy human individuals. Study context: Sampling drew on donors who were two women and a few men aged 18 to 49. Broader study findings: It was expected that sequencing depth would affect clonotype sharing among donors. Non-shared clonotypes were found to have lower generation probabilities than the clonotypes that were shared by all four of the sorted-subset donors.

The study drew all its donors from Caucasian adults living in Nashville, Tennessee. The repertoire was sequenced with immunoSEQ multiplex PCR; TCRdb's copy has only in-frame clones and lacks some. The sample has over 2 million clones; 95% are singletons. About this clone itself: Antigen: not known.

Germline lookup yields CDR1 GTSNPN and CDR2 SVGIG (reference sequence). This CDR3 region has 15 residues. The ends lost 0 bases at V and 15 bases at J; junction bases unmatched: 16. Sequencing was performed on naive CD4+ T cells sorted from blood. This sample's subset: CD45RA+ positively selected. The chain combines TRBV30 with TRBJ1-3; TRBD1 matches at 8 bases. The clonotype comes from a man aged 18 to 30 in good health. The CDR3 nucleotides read TGTGCCTGGAGTGTAAGGAGGGGGACAGGACGTGCAACATATTTT. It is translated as CAWSVRRGTGRATYF.